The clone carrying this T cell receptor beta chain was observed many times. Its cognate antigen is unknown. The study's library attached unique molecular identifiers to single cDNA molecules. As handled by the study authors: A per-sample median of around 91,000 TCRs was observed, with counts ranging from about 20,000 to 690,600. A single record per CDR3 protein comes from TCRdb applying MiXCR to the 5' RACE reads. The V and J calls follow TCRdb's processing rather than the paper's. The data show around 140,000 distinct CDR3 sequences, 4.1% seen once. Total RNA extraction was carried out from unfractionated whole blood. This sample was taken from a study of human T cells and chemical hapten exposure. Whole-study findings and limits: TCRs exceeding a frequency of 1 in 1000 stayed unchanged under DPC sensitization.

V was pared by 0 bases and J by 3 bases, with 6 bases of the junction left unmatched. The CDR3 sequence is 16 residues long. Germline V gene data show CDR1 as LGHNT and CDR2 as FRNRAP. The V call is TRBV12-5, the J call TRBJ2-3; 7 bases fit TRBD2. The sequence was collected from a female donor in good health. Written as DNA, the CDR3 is TGTGCTAGTGGTTTGGTACTCAGCGGGGCGACAGATACGCAGTATTTT. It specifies CASGLVLSGATDTQYF.